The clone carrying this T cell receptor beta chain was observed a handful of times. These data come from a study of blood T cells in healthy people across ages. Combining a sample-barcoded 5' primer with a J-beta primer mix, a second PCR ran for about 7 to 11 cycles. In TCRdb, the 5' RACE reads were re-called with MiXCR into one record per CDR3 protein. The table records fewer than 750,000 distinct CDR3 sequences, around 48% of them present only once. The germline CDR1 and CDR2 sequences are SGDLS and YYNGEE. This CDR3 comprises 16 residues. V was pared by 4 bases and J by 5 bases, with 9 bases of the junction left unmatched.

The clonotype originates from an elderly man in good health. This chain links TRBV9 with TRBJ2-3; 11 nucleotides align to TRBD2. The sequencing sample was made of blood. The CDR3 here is CASSTNVGTSGDTQYF. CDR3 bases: TGTGCCAGCAGCACAAATGTAGGGACTAGCGGAGATACGCAGTATTTT.